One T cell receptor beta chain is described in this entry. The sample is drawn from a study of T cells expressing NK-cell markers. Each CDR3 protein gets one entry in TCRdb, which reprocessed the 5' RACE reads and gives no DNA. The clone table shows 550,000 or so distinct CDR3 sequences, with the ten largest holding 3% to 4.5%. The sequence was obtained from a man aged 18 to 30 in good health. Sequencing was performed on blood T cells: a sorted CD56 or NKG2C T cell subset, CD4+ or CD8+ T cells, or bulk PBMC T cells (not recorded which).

CDR3 amino acids: CAWKPRSGQGSNEQYF. The genes are TRBV30 and TRBJ2-7; TCRdb proposes TRBD1, but this gene call is untestable without DNA. Germline V gives CDR1 GTSNPN, CDR2 SVGIG (reference sequence). There are 16 residues in the CDR3.